This T cell receptor beta chain was retrieved from a study of blood T cell repertoires in COVID-19 (dated by TCRdb to the early 2020s). General notes on the study: Samples from collaborators originated in the United States, Italy and Spain and spanned both the acute and convalescent phases of COVID-19. Where available, HLA class I and class II types were taken from metadata supplied by the sample provider and were not determined by assay-based typing. The samples were drawn from two sources: the first 160 participants of the ongoing ImmuneRACE study, and approximately 1,300 subjects contributed by 6 global collaborators. The repertoires were released in a freely available public database meant as a resource for research on the immune response to SARS-CoV-2. Subjects who had been exposed to COVID-19, were actively infected with it, or had recovered from it provided the deeply sampled blood TCRbeta repertoires that made up the dataset. Sample metadata almost always included a de-identified subject ID, COVID-19 status, age in years and sex. The material from the prospective study consisted of cDNA or gDNA derived from T cells, B-cell-depleted T cells, or PBMCs. Here is what the overall study found, with its caveats: The amount of clinical and demographic metadata varied by source and participant and was provided uncurated.

The germline V gene encodes CDR1 ENHRY and CDR2 SYGVKD. The CDR3 runs 16 amino acids, cysteine and phenylalanine included. The CDR3 DNA has 48 bases and is translated from base 1. V is trimmed back by 5 bases and J by 6 bases, and the junction contains 9 bases that no gene match accounts for. The collaborating institutions used their own protocols to collect whole blood in K2EDTA tubes. For TCRbeta analysis, collaborator samples were shipped as frozen whole blood, as isolated PBMCs, or as DNA extracted from either sample type. TCRbeta CDR3 regions were amplified from genomic DNA using the immunoSEQ Assay, a bias-controlled multiplex PCR. Concerning the study's data processing: Within the assay, amplification of reference gene primers was used to estimate how many nucleated cells each sample contained. Sequence reads were collapsed and filtered to measure the absolute abundance of every unique TCRbeta CDR3 rearrangement. For each sample, productive Simpson clonality was calculated as the square root of Simpson's diversity index over productive rearrangements. In its TCRdb copy, this immuneACCESS table keeps in-frame sequences only and misses some clones. Where compared with another copy, unresolved V genes explain less than half of these, and the others have no known cause. From that table come the V and J calls and clone size; the DNA was used to work out D and trimming. The sample table holds 100,000 to 150,000 clones, of which roughly 90% were seen once. In total, the top ten clones hold about 4% of the sample.

Details on this clone: There is no known antigen for this receptor. No base-level quality is on record; no much larger clone is a single base apart.

The sequence came from a man in his fifties with active COVID-19. Sequenced: peripheral blood. Recombination joined TRBV10-3 with TRBJ2-2, and TRBD1 aligns with 10 junction nucleotides. The CDR3 in this case is CAISRAGTGVAGELFF. The sequence in DNA is TGTGCCATCAGTAGAGCCGGGACAGGGGTAGCCGGGGAGCTGTTTTTT.